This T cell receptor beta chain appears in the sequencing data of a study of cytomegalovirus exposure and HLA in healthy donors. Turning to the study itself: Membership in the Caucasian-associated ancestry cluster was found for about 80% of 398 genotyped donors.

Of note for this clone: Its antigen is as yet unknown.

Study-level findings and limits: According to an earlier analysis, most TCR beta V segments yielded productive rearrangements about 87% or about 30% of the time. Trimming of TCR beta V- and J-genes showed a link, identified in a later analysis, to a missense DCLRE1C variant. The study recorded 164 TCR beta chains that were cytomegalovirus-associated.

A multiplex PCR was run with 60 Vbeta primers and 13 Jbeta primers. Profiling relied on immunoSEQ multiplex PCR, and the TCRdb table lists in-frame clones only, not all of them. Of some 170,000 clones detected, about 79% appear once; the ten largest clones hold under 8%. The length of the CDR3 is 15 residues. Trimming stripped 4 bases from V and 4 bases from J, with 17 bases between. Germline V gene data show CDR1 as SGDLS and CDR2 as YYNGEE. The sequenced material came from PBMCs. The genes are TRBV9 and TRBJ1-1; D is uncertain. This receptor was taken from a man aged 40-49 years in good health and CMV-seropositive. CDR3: CASSPNLELITEAFF. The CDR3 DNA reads TGTGCCAGCAGCCCTAACCTAGAGCTGATCACTGAAGCTTTCTTT.